This T cell receptor beta chain came from a study of blood T cells in healthy people across ages. Study-level findings and limits: Roughly linearly, TCR beta diversity per million T cells fell as age increased.

Next came a second PCR, run for about 6 to 12 cycles, which used a sample-barcoded 5' primer along with a J-beta primer mix. All cDNA molecules were each tagged by a template-switch adaptor with 12 random nucleotides. TCRdb recomputed calls from the 5' RACE reads with MiXCR, one row per CDR3 protein. Found here are over a million distinct CDR3 sequences, about 42% of them singletons; the top ten hold about 4%. As to this clonotype: Its antigen is still unknown.

Each donor gave roughly 10 milliliters of peripheral blood. This CDR3 spans 19 amino acids. Trimming cost V 0 bases and J 11 bases, with 31 bases left between them. Germline V gene data show CDR1 as SGHTA and CDR2 as FQGNSA. The source of this sequence is a young woman in good health. This chain connects TRBV7-2 to TRBJ1-1, with D perhaps matching TRBD1 (6 bases). Sequencing was done on a sample of blood. The CDR3, as DNA: TGTGCCAGCAGCTTAGCAACAACCATCAGGGGAGTCCAAGGGTTGTACGCTTTCTTT. Protein sequence: CASSLATTIRGVQGLYAFF.